One sample yielded the 16 T cell receptor beta chains listed below, sequenced in a study of cytomegalovirus exposure and HLA in healthy donors. Use of 60 Vbeta and 13 Jbeta primers characterized the PCR. TCRdb keeps only in-frame clones here, not all; method: immunoSEQ multiplex PCR. The table has about 160,000 clones, around 60% seen once. The sequencing input was PBMCs. These receptor sequences come from a woman aged 55-69 years in good health and CMV-seropositive.

J is TRBJ2-1 and V is TRBV4-1; 11 bases match TRBD2. This CDR3 is 16 amino acids long. Germline V CDR1 and CDR2: MGHRA, YSYEKL. V trimming: 3 bases; J trimming: 10 bases; junction bases outside the gene matches: 11. CDR3 amino acids: CASSHTYTSGRDEQFF. CDR3 in DNA: TGCGCCAGCAGCCATACATACACTAGCGGGAGAGACGAGCAGTTCTTC.

This chain uses TRBV9 with TRBJ1-5; no clear D gene. V was cut by 4 bases and J by 2 bases, with 10 bases left in between. The CDR3 is 14 amino acids. Looked up from germline, CDR1 is SGDLS and CDR2 is YYNGEE. CDR3 protein: CASSPKGGNQPQHF. In DNA form, the CDR3 reads TGTGCCAGCAGCCCGAAGGGAGGCAATCAGCCCCAGCATTTT.

This clone was observed a handful of times. One end of the junction is discordant with germline, which a read error may explain. The same CDR3 arises from other DNA sequences in this sample as well. The chain recombines TRBV5-4 with TRBJ1-3; 7 nucleotides match TRBD1. This CDR3 contains 14 residues. Germline V gives CDR1 SGHNT, CDR2 YYREEE (reference sequence). This CDR3 is CASSYRDSGNTIYF. The CDR3, as DNA: TGTGCTAGCAGCTACAGGGACAGTGGAAACACCATATATTTT.

In the case of this clone: Other DNA sequences from this sample encode an identical CDR3 as well. The chain recombines TRBV18 with TRBJ2-3; D uncertain. The V gene's germline CDR1 is KGHSH and CDR2 LQKENI. This CDR3 is 13 amino acids long. V lost 3 bases and J 0 bases, leaving 4 bases between the germline ends. The CDR3 sequence: CASSPQSTDTQYF. DNA of the CDR3: TGTGCCAGCTCACCCCAGAGCACAGATACGCAGTATTTT.

The chain recombines TRBV9 with TRBJ2-2, with D perhaps TRBD2 (6 bases). From germline, CDR1 is SGDLS and CDR2 YYNGEE. Trimming took 0 bases from V and 9 from J, leaving 15 bases between them. The CDR3 length is 15 residues. CDR3 protein: CASSVGPGASRELFF. The CDR3 region has the DNA TGTGCCAGCAGCGTAGGCCCGGGAGCATCCCGGGAGCTGTTTTTT.

The chain is built from TRBV30 and TRBJ2-7, with unresolved D. V shed 1 base and J shed 5 bases, with 9 bases lying between them. The CDR3 is made up of 12 amino acids. Per the germline V gene, CDR1 is GTSNPN and CDR2 is SVGIG (reference sequence). DNA of the CDR3: TGTGCCTGGAGTGAGGCAGGTGACGAGCAGTACTTC. Translation: CAWSEAGDEQYF. The full variable domain, completed using reference TRBV30 and TRBJ2-7, is SQTIHQWPATLVQPVGSPLSLECTVEGTSNPNLYWYRQAAGRGLQLLFYSVGIGQISSEVPQNLSASRPQDRQFILSSKKLLLSDSGFYLCAWSEAGDEQYFGPGTRLTVT.

This clone has just one count. The chain carries TRBV7-2 and TRBJ1-1; no clear D gene. Trimming pared 1 base from V and 5 bases from J, leaving 11 bases between. The germline V gene has CDR1 SGHTA and CDR2 FQGNSA. The CDR3 is 14 amino acids. The CDR3, as DNA: TGTGCCAGCAGCTTAGGATCAACAAAGACTGAAGCTTTCTTT. Its translation: CASSLGSTKTEAFF.

The J gene is TRBJ1-1, the V gene TRBV12-5; TRBD1 agrees at 8 bases. This CDR3 contains 15 residues. Germline CDR1 reads LGHNT; CDR2 reads FRNRAP. The V segment lost 2 bases and the J segment 1 base; nucleotides outside the gene matches: 3. Here the CDR3 reads CASGLPGTGNTEAFF. Written as DNA, the CDR3 is TGTGCTAGTGGTTTGCCTGGGACAGGGAACACTGAAGCTTTCTTT. Complete variable domain (other parts from reference TRBV12-5 and TRBJ1-1): DARVTQTPRHKVTEMGQEVTMRCQPILGHNTVFWYRQTMMQGLELLAYFRNRAPLDDSGMPKDRFSAEMPDATLATLKIQPSEPRDSAVYFCASGLPGTGNTEAFFGQGTRLTVV.

The chain combines TRBV27 with TRBJ2-1; TRBD1 matches 8 bases. CDR1 is MNHEY and CDR2 is SMNVEV in the germline V gene (reference sequence). V was pared by 5 bases and J by 8 bases, with 11 bases of the junction left unmatched. The CDR3 is 15 amino acids. The CDR3 coding sequence is TGTGCCAGCAGTCGTGGACAGGGAATGGCCTATGAGCAGTTCTTC. It specifies CASSRGQGMAYEQFF.

In this sample, this clone turned up once. The rearrangement uses TRBV11-3 and TRBJ2-2, with D possibly TRBD2 on 5 matching bases. Trimming shortened V by 1 base and J by 3 bases, and 12 bases separated the two germline ends. The CDR3 totals 16 residues. Germline-derived CDR1 and CDR2 are SGHNT and YENEEA. The CDR3: CASSLVPGTDTGELFF. CDR3 DNA: TGTGCCAGCAGCTTAGTCCCGGGAACGGACACCGGGGAGCTGTTTTTT. The whole variable domain, filled in from reference TRBV11-3 and TRBJ2-2, reads EAGVVQSPRYKIIEKKQPVAFWCNPISGHNTLYWYLQNLGQGPELLIRYENEEAVDDSQLPKDRFSAERLKGVDSTLKIQPAELGDSAVYLCASSLVPGTDTGELFFGEGSRLTVL.

The chain uses TRBV27 and TRBJ2-1; the D is unclear. Trimming shortened V by 2 bases and J by 2 bases, and 10 bases separated the two germline ends. CDR3 size: 15 residues. Germline values: CDR1 MNHEY, CDR2 SMNVEV (reference sequence). The CDR3 DNA reads TGTGCCAGCAGTTTAATAGCTGCCACCTACAATGAGCAGTTCTTC. Protein: CASSLIAATYNEQFF.

This clone was detected once. This chain joins TRBV9 and TRBJ1-3; D perhaps matches TRBD1 (6 bases). Between the trimmed V and J ends, which lost 4 bases and 1 base, there was a span of 12 bases. Germline V gives CDR1 SGDLS, CDR2 YYNGEE. The CDR3 spans 15 residues. CDR3 DNA sequence: TGTGCCAGCAGCCCCACCCAGGGGTCTGGAAACACCATATATTTT. It specifies CASSPTQGSGNTIYF.

The rearrangement links TRBV7-2 to TRBJ2-1; D is perhaps TRBD2 (6 bases). The V end lost 6 bases, the J end lost 10 bases, and 16 bases lay between the germline ends. The germline V gene encodes CDR1 SGHTA and CDR2 FQGNSA. There are 13 residues in the CDR3. This CDR3 reads CASRFEGAGEQFF. The CDR3 DNA reads TGTGCCAGCAGATTTGAAGGGGCGGGAGAGCAGTTCTTC.

V and J are TRBV19 and TRBJ1-1; possibly TRBD1 for D (5 bases). The CDR3 loop spans 15 amino acids. V lost 7 bases to trimming and J lost 4 bases, with 19 bases between them. Per germline, CDR1 LNHDA and CDR2 SQIVND (reference sequence). Here the CDR3 DNA reads TGTGCCAGTACCCAACCGGCGGCAGGGTCCACTGAAGCTTTCTTT. Its translation is CASTQPAAGSTEAFF.

The gene calls are TRBV5-1 and TRBJ1-2; perhaps TRBD1 as D (5 bases). Germline V CDR1 and CDR2: SGHRS, YFSETQ. V was cut by 4 bases and J by 7 bases, with 14 bases left in between. The CDR3 consists of 13 residues. CDR3 nucleotides: TGCGCCAGCAGCCAAATGACAGAACCTGGCTACACCTTC. It is translated as CASSQMTEPGYTF.

The chain joins TRBV5-4 to TRBJ2-5, with 10 bases fitting TRBD1. Germline assignment: CDR1 SGHNT and CDR2 YYREEE (reference sequence). J was trimmed by 5 bases and V by 4 bases; bases with no gene match: 8. This CDR3 spans 15 amino acids. CDR3: CASSPRDRGGETQYF. In DNA, the CDR3 is TGTGCCAGCAGCCCCCGGGACAGGGGAGGGGAGACCCAGTACTTC.